Presented here are 9 T cell receptor beta chains from one specimen sequenced in a study of blood T cells in healthy people across ages (dated by TCRdb to the mid-2010s). The protocol used for the library was 5' RACE. Sequencing relied on an Illumina HiSeq 2500. A second PCR of about 6 to 11 cycles was performed with a sample-barcoded 5' primer and a J-beta primer mix. Using fastp at Q25 and MiXCR, TCRdb reprocessed the public reads and kept productive beta chains. Merged by CDR3 protein, the rows form single entries marked with the most common genes and DNA. This sample comprises 1.5 million to 2 million distinct CDR3 sequences, about 50% of them detected only once. The ten biggest clones cover less than 2.5% of the sample. The sample comprised blood. These receptors all stem from a woman aged 40 to 50 in good health.

This clonotype was counted only a few times. The chain recombines TRBV20-1 with TRBJ2-1, with 8 bases identical to TRBD2. The CDR3 totals 14 residues. CDR1 is DFQATT and CDR2 is SNEGSKA in the germline V gene (reference sequence). V trimming: 3 bases; J trimming: 4 bases; junction bases outside the gene matches: 5. The DNA for the CDR3 is TGCAGTGCTAGGGAGGCTAGCGGGTACAATGAGCAGTTCTTC. Its translation is CSAREASGYNEQFF.

The chain combines TRBV7-2 with TRBJ2-1; no firm D call. V was pared by 5 bases and J by 3 bases, with 14 bases between. Germline V CDR1 and CDR2: SGHTA, FQGNSA. The CDR3 covers 15 residues. CDR3 protein: CASSPVVPGYNEQFF. CDR3 DNA sequence: TGTGCCAGCAGCCCCGTAGTCCCCGGCTACAATGAGCAGTTCTTC. Complete variable domain (other parts from reference TRBV7-2 and TRBJ2-1): GAGVSQSPSNKVTEKGKDVELRCDPISGHTALYWYRQSLGQGLEFLIYFQGNSAPDKSGLPSDRFSAERTGGSVSTLTIQRTQQEDSAVYLCASSPVVPGYNEQFFGPGTRLTVL.

The V gene is TRBV27, the J gene TRBJ2-4; D assignment may be TRBD1 or TRBD2 (5 bases each). Germline lookup yields CDR1 MNHEY and CDR2 SMNVEV (reference sequence). V was pared by 3 bases and J by 7 bases, with 19 bases between. The CDR3 consists of 16 residues. For the CDR3, the DNA is TGTGCCAGCAGTTTCAGTGACACACGATGGGGGAACATTCAGTACTTC. This translates into CASSFSDTRWGNIQYF.

This clonotype showed up just once. A much larger clonotype is one base distant, so this may be a read error. The rearrangement joins TRBV11-2 to TRBJ2-3; 14 bases match TRBD2. CDR3 length: 12 residues. Germline lookup yields CDR1 SGHAT and CDR2 FQNNGV. Trimming removed 8 bases from V and 14 bases from J; junction bases left unmatched: 6. The CDR3 coding sequence is TGTGCCAGCGGACTAGCGGGGGGAAGGCCGTATTTT. Protein: CASGLAGGRPYF.

This rearrangement joins TRBV20-1 to TRBJ1-5; D possibly corresponds to TRBD1 (5 bases). Germline CDR1 and CDR2: DFQATT and SNEGSKA (reference sequence). There are 15 residues in the CDR3. Trimming shortened V by 7 bases and J by 0 bases, and 16 bases separated the two germline ends. The CDR3 reads CSVRTGPNSNQPQHF. The DNA for the CDR3 is TGCAGTGTCCGAACAGGCCCGAATAGCAATCAGCCCCAGCATTTT.

The chain employs TRBV20-1 and TRBJ2-3; a possible D gene is TRBD1 (6 bases). CDR1 is DFQATT, CDR2 SNEGSKA, per germline (reference sequence). CDR3 length equals 16 residues. Trimming left V 5 bases short and J 0 bases short, with 18 bases between. The chain's CDR3 is CSAGGVMGPSTDTQYF. DNA of the CDR3: TGCAGTGCTGGGGGCGTGATGGGCCCTAGCACAGATACGCAGTATTTT.

V gene TRBV20-1 combines with J gene TRBJ1-6; D is uncertain. V was pared by 1 base and J by 5 bases, with 12 bases between. CDR3 length: 15 amino acids. Germline loops: CDR1 DFQATT, CDR2 SNEGSKA (reference sequence). CDR3 sequence (DNA): TGCAGTGCTAGAGTAACGGGCCCGAATAATTCACCCCTCCACTTT. This translates into CSARVTGPNNSPLHF.

The CDR3 here is CASSLGTSFYNEQFF. The DNA of the CDR3 is TGTGCCAGCAGCCTCGGGACGTCCTTCTACAATGAGCAGTTCTTC. This chain links TRBV6-1 with TRBJ2-1, with D perhaps being TRBD1 or TRBD2 (5 bases each). Germline V gene lookup returns CDR1 MNHNS and CDR2 SASEGT. The CDR3 runs 15 residues. Trimming left V 6 bases short and J 3 bases short, with 15 bases between.

This clonotype was picked up one time. This chain links TRBV6-6 with TRBJ2-1; D unresolved. Germline CDR1 reads MNHNY; CDR2 reads SVGAGI (reference sequence). This CDR3 contains 12 residues. V gave up 6 bases and J gave up 13 bases, with 16 bases separating them. This chain's CDR3 is CASRAGQETQFF. CDR3 DNA sequence: TGTGCCAGCAGAGCAGGCCAAGAGACCCAGTTCTTC.